These T cell receptor beta chains were read from a single sample in a study of PD-L1 blockade in urothelial cancer. Sequencing was performed with immunoSEQ multiplex PCR; in TCRdb, only in-frame clones are kept and a portion is missing. This sample has approximately 91,000 clones, with 75% to 90% found just once. Sequenced here: PBMCs, sampled around atezolizumab (anti-PD-L1) treatment. Receptors were obtained from a man aged 70 or older with urothelial cancer. Both conserved end residues are part of each CDR3. Fields, in order: J gene, V gene, clone size, D gene, CDR3 length, CDR3 DNA, CDR3 protein. The D gene is left open where the match is weak. Some rows have no size entry. The others give once, few or many, or a class for an expanded clone.

j_gene: TRBJ1-2
v_gene: TRBV30
abundance: -
d_gene: -
len: 15
CDR3nt: TGTGCCTGGACTCTCTTCGGCGGAGATAACTATGGCTACACCTTC
CDR3aa: CAWTLFGGDNYGYTF

j_gene: TRBJ2-5
v_gene: TRBV6-1
abundance: once
d_gene: -
len: 13
CDR3nt: TGTGCCAGCAGTGAGGGACTTCAAGAGACCCAGTACTTC
CDR3aa: CASSEGLQETQYF

j_gene: TRBJ2-3
v_gene: TRBV11-2
abundance: -
d_gene: TRBD2
len: 20
CDR3nt: TGTGCCAGCAGCTTAGAAGGGGGCCCGGGACTAGCGGGAGTCCGGGATACGCAGTATTTT
CDR3aa: CASSLEGGPGLAGVRDTQYF

j_gene: TRBJ2-5
v_gene: TRBV11-3
abundance: -
d_gene: TRBD2
len: 15
CDR3nt: TGTGCCAGCAGCAAAACCGGGACTAGCGGGGAGACCCAGTACTTC
CDR3aa: CASSKTGTSGETQYF

j_gene: TRBJ2-1
v_gene: TRBV2
abundance: -
d_gene: TRBD1
len: 16
CDR3nt: TGTGCCAGCACAGGGACAGGCGTGAGCTCCTACAATGAGCAGTTCTTC
CDR3aa: CASTGTGVSSYNEQFF

j_gene: TRBJ2-5
v_gene: TRBV2
abundance: -
d_gene: TRBD2
len: 15
CDR3nt: TGTGCCAGCAATAAAATCCTAGCGGGACGAGAGACCCAGTACTTC
CDR3aa: CASNKILAGRETQYF

j_gene: TRBJ2-1
v_gene: TRBV7-6
abundance: -
d_gene: -
len: 13
CDR3nt: TGTGCCAGCAGCCGGGTTTTGTTTGGTGAGCAGTTCTTC
CDR3aa: CASSRVLFGEQFF

j_gene: TRBJ1-3
v_gene: TRBV5-1
abundance: -
d_gene: -
len: 14
CDR3nt: TGCGCCAGCATGGTAACAGGCTCTGGAAACACCATATATTTT
CDR3aa: CASMVTGSGNTIYF

j_gene: TRBJ2-1
v_gene: TRBV14
abundance: few
d_gene: -
len: 13
CDR3nt: TGTGCCAGCAGCCATTATGGGGGGAATGAGCAGTTCTTC
CDR3aa: CASSHYGGNEQFF

j_gene: TRBJ1-5
v_gene: TRBV19
abundance: -
d_gene: TRBD1
len: 15
CDR3nt: TGTGCCAGTAGTTTCGGGACAGGGGGCAATCAGCCCCAGCATTTT
CDR3aa: CASSFGTGGNQPQHF

j_gene: TRBJ2-3
v_gene: TRBV4-1
abundance: -
d_gene: -
len: 16
CDR3nt: TGCGCCAGCAGCCCAACCCAAGGAGGGAGCACAGATACGCAGTATTTT
CDR3aa: CASSPTQGGSTDTQYF